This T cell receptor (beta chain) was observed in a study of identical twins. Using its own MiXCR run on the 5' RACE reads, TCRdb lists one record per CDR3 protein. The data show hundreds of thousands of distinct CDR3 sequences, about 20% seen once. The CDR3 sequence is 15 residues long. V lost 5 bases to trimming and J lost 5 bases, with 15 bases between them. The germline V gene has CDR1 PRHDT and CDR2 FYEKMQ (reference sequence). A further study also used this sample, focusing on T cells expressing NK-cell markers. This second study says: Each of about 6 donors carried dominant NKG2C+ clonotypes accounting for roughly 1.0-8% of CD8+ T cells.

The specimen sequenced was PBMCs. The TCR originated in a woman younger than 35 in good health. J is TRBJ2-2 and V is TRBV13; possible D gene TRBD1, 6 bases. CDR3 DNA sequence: TGTGCCAGCAGCCCGTACAGGGATCAGACCGGGGAGCTGTTTTTT. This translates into CASSPYRDQTGELFF.